This TCR beta chain was sequenced for a study of long-term antiretroviral therapy in people with HIV. Study findings and constraints: Collection spanned 2004 to 2017; ART regimens may be less effective than current ones. Narrower CDR3 length ranges marked HIV repertoires relative to controls. At every time point, clones expanded before ART dominated the repertoire.

Researchers ran immunoSEQ v3.0 at survey level. Measured with immunoSEQ multiplex PCR; TCRdb has only the in-frame clones, and not every one. The table lists under 25,000 clones, approximately 80% of them singletons. A note on this clone: As yet, its antigen is unknown.

The CDR3 spans 15 residues. CDR1 is SGHDT, CDR2 YYEEEE, per germline. The germline V and J ends were trimmed by 3 bases and 3 bases, with 16 bases remaining between them. This chain uses TRBV5-6 with TRBJ2-7, with TRBD1 as a possible D gene (7 bases). This material consisted of unsorted PBMCs, taken 0.5 years before starting antiretroviral therapy. This TCR came from a man aged 18-30 years with HIV. CDR3 in amino acids: CASSSPGDRLYEQYF. The CDR3 DNA reads as TGTGCCAGCAGCTCTCCGGGGGACAGACTCTACGAGCAGTACTTC. The full variable domain, its missing parts supplied by reference TRBV5-6 and TRBJ2-7, is DAGVTQSPTHLIKTRGQQVTLRCSPKSGHDTVSWYQQALGQGPQFIFQYYEEEERQRGNFPDRFSGHQFPNYSSELNVNALLLGDSALYLCASSSPGDRLYEQYFGPGTRLTVT.